This TCR beta chain is from a study of prognosis after radiotherapy for stage I lung cancer (dated by TCRdb to the early 2020s). About the full investigation: Between early 2018 and 2019, about 20 patients with stage I NSCLC were enrolled in Nanjing, China. Newly diagnosed primary stage I lung tumors were present in about 15 patients, and oligometastatic NSCLC after surgical resection of the primary tumor was present in several patients. All patients were considered medically inoperable, owing to comorbidities in 11 to 13 and refusal of surgery in over five. The cohort included approximately 13 men and roughly six women, with a median age of approximately 76 years and a range of about 53 to 90 years. On tumor histology, roughly 11 patients had adenocarcinoma and more than 5 had squamous cell carcinoma. SBRT was given in 3 to 5 fractions with a biologically effective dose of at least 100 Gy, using image-guided IMRT or VMAT. Concurrent therapy was not administered to any patient alongside SBRT. After SBRT, distant metastases developed in about 20% of the 19 patients at a median of around seven months, while the remaining 15 patients had no significant progression. The study profiled peripheral blood TCR beta repertoires from stage I NSCLC patients before and after stereotactic body radiotherapy and related them to distant failure. For each of the roughly 19 patients, one blood sample was taken before SBRT and one after, so the study sequenced some 40 samples in total. The full study reports these points: The study was limited by its small cohort and short follow-up, and the findings require independent validation. Post-SBRT Shannon entropy and its change from baseline were lower in patients who developed distant metastases; baseline Shannon entropy was not associated with metastases. Unique TCR clone counts fell after SBRT (median about 9,800 before versus approximately 6,300 after; Wilcoxon paired P=0.011). No determination of tumor specificity was made for expanded TCR clones. None of the reported P values were adjusted for multiple comparisons. TRBV and TRBJ usage frequencies reportedly differed by metastasis status, in two V genes at baseline and in about 10 V and two J genes after SBRT.

The TCR beta CDR3 region was amplified from genomic DNA by two rounds of multiplex PCR. In the first PCR round, primers specific to each TRBV and TRBJ gene were used, and the primer sequences were filed in Chinese patent CN105087789A. Universal primers were used in the second round of PCR. The Roche High Pure PCR Template Preparation Kit was used to extract genomic DNA from the frozen PBMCs. The libraries underwent paired-end sequencing with 151 bp reads on an Illumina HiSeq 3000. Per the original workflow: CutAdapt was used to discard raw reads that did not contain the multiplex PCR primer sequences. Using PEAR, the high-quality paired reads were merged into contigs. MiXCR assigned TRB V, D and J gene segments to each contig by aligning to reference sequences. CDR3 sequences were clustered by base quality and sequence similarity to remove sequencing errors. Diversity was calculated as Shannon entropy divided by the natural log of the number of productive TCR sequences. To get clonality, Shannon entropy was divided by the natural log of the number of unique clonotypes, and that result was subtracted from one. The Youden index of ROC curves was used to select progression-free survival cut-offs for repertoire metrics, and analyses were performed in R 3.5.3. The raw public data were reprocessed by TCRdb itself: fastp quality trimming at Q25, MiXCR clonotype calling, in-frame beta chains only. CDR3 protein sequences are deduplicated, and each keeps its most common genes and DNA. It is TCRdb's table, rather than the study itself, that gives the V and J calls and clone size. The sample has approximately 20,000 distinct CDR3 sequences on record, about a quarter of them singletons. The ten most abundant clones make up 22% of the sample.

A history of other malignancies or of prior chemotherapy or radiotherapy was absent in all patients, and node-negative disease was shown on CT and PET/CT in all patients. Around 6 milliliters of peripheral venous blood were drawn into EDTA tubes at each of two time points. Ficoll-Paque Plus density-gradient centrifugation was used to isolate PBMCs. Immediately after collection, samples were stored at -80 degrees C until analysis. This clonotype was observed a single time. No cognate antigen has been identified for it. Since a far larger clone is one base different, this is likely a read error. The input for sequencing was PBMCs, taken before or after stereotactic body radiation therapy (not recorded which). The clonotype was recovered from a donor aged 50 or older with non-small cell lung cancer.

The DNA sequence reads TGTGTCAGCAGAAGGGACACAAACACCGGGGAGCTGTTTTTT. Its translation reads: CVSRRDTNTGELFF. The chain uses TRBV6-8 and TRBJ2-2; TRBD1 is perhaps the D gene, given 6 matching bases. Via the germline V gene, CDR1 is MNHGY and CDR2 SAAAGT. The CDR3 has 14 amino acids, counting the end cysteine and phenylalanine. Only the CDR3 DNA stays, 42 bases, in frame from base 1.